This is a list of T cell receptor beta chains from one sample in a study of blood T cell repertoires in COVID-19. Using immunoSEQ multiplex PCR, the repertoire was profiled, and TCRdb retains in-frame clones only, with some absent. The sample lists under 350,000 clones; 75% to 95% were seen once. The sequenced material came from peripheral blood. Every receptor here comes from a woman in her 30s with COVID-19, enrolled during active disease. Both conserved end residues are part of each CDR3. Each record gives: D gene, clone size, V gene, J gene, CDR3 protein, CDR3 DNA. The D gene is left open where the match is weak. Part of the rows lack a size; the others show once, few, many or a class for expanded clones.

D gene: NA
clone size: NA
V gene: TRBV6-6
J gene: TRBJ2-7
CDR3 protein: CASSYRGTSYEQYF
CDR3 DNA: TGTGCCAGCAGTTACCGGGGAACGAGCTACGAGCAGTACTTC

D gene: TRBD2
clone size: NA
V gene: TRBV28
J gene: TRBJ2-5
CDR3 protein: CASSLLAGGEETQYF
CDR3 DNA: TGTGCCAGCAGTTTACTAGCGGGAGGGGAAGAGACCCAGTACTTC

D gene: NA
clone size: NA
V gene: TRBV18
J gene: TRBJ2-4
CDR3 protein: CASSTRGEGFQYF
CDR3 DNA: TGTGCCAGCTCAACCCGTGGTGAGGGATTTCAGTACTTC

D gene: NA
clone size: once
V gene: TRBV5-6
J gene: TRBJ2-7
CDR3 protein: CASSRLGTGAYFYEQYF
CDR3 DNA: TGTGCCAGCAGCCGGTTAGGGACGGGAGCTTATTTCTACGAGCAGTACTTC

D gene: NA
clone size: NA
V gene: TRBV28
J gene: TRBJ1-1
CDR3 protein: CASSLDNYITEAFF
CDR3 DNA: TGTGCCAGCAGTTTAGACAATTATATCACTGAAGCTTTCTTT

D gene: NA
clone size: NA
V gene: TRBV30
J gene: TRBJ2-3
CDR3 protein: CAWSVSAFTDTQYF
CDR3 DNA: TGTGCCTGGAGTGTTAGCGCTTTCACAGATACGCAGTATTTT

D gene: TRBD2
clone size: NA
V gene: TRBV2
J gene: TRBJ2-1
CDR3 protein: CAGTVGTSGYNEQFF
CDR3 DNA: TGTGCCGGCACCGTCGGGACTAGCGGATACAATGAGCAGTTCTTC

D gene: NA
clone size: NA
V gene: TRBV15
J gene: TRBJ2-1
CDR3 protein: CATSNDGSAYNEQFF
CDR3 DNA: TGTGCCACCAGCAACGACGGGAGTGCCTACAATGAGCAGTTCTTC

D gene: NA
clone size: few
V gene: TRBV5-1
J gene: TRBJ1-3
CDR3 protein: CASSLALWESGNTIYF
CDR3 DNA: TGCGCCAGCAGCTTGGCTCTGTGGGAGTCTGGAAACACCATATATTTT

D gene: TRBD1
clone size: once
V gene: TRBV18
J gene: TRBJ2-7
CDR3 protein: CASSSTGVYEQYF
CDR3 DNA: TGTGCCAGCTCATCGACAGGGGTGTACGAGCAGTACTTC

D gene: NA
clone size: NA
V gene: TRBV19
J gene: TRBJ1-2
CDR3 protein: CASSIGQSVYGYTF
CDR3 DNA: TGTGCCAGTAGTATAGGGCAGAGCGTCTATGGCTACACCTTC

D gene: NA
clone size: once
V gene: TRBV5-8
J gene: TRBJ1-5
CDR3 protein: CASSLQNQPQHF
CDR3 DNA: TGTGCCAGCAGCTTACAGAATCAGCCCCAGCATTTT

D gene: NA
clone size: NA
V gene: TRBV5-1
J gene: TRBJ2-5
CDR3 protein: CASSLAGGQETQYF
CDR3 DNA: TGCGCCAGCAGCTTGGCCGGAGGCCAAGAGACCCAGTACTTC

D gene: NA
clone size: NA
V gene: TRBV28
J gene: TRBJ2-7
CDR3 protein: CASSFPARDPYEQYF
CDR3 DNA: TGTGCCAGCAGTTTTCCTGCGCGGGACCCCTACGAGCAGTACTTC

D gene: NA
clone size: NA
V gene: TRBV30
J gene: TRBJ1-1
CDR3 protein: CACQGLPNTEAFF
CDR3 DNA: TGTGCCTGTCAAGGACTTCCGAACACTGAAGCTTTCTTT

D gene: NA
clone size: NA
V gene: TRBV27
J gene: TRBJ2-7
CDR3 protein: CATRRGISYEQYF
CDR3 DNA: TGTGCCACCAGAAGGGGGATCTCCTACGAGCAGTACTTC

D gene: NA
clone size: NA
V gene: TRBV7-2
J gene: TRBJ2-2
CDR3 protein: CATTGLGDTGELFF
CDR3 DNA: TGTGCAACCACAGGGCTCGGGGACACCGGGGAGCTGTTTTTT

D gene: TRBD1
clone size: NA
V gene: TRBV5-4
J gene: TRBJ1-2
CDR3 protein: CASSPFPQGAYGYTF
CDR3 DNA: TGTGCCAGCAGCCCCTTCCCGCAGGGGGCCTATGGCTACACCTTC

D gene: NA
clone size: NA
V gene: TRBV6-1
J gene: TRBJ2-1
CDR3 protein: CASSEVGRGREQFF
CDR3 DNA: TGTGCCAGCAGTGAAGTGGGTAGGGGCCGCGAGCAGTTCTTC

D gene: NA
clone size: few
V gene: TRBV15
J gene: TRBJ2-3
CDR3 protein: CATSRDQDTQYF
CDR3 DNA: TGTGCCACCAGCAGAGATCAGGATACGCAGTATTTT

D gene: TRBD2
clone size: once
V gene: TRBV9
J gene: TRBJ2-1
CDR3 protein: CASSPRGLIDEQFF
CDR3 DNA: TGTGCCAGCAGCCCTCGGGGACTAATCGATGAGCAGTTCTTC

D gene: NA
clone size: NA
V gene: TRBV19
J gene: TRBJ1-5
CDR3 protein: CASSILGRGRGLSNQPQHF
CDR3 DNA: TGTGCCAGTAGTATCTTAGGTCGCGGCCGTGGCCTTAGCAATCAGCCCCAGCATTTT

D gene: NA
clone size: NA
V gene: TRBV7-8
J gene: TRBJ1-1
CDR3 protein: CASSLAGLEDTEAFF
CDR3 DNA: TGTGCCAGCAGCTTAGCGGGTCTGGAGGACACTGAAGCTTTCTTT

D gene: NA
clone size: NA
V gene: TRBV6-6
J gene: TRBJ2-3
CDR3 protein: CASSTGINTDTQYF
CDR3 DNA: TGTGCCAGCAGTACGGGGATTAACACAGATACGCAGTATTTT

D gene: NA
clone size: once
V gene: TRBV30
J gene: TRBJ1-2
CDR3 protein: CAWSVLQGYYGYTF
CDR3 DNA: TGTGCCTGGAGTGTACTCCAGGGATACTATGGCTACACCTTC

D gene: NA
clone size: once
V gene: TRBV4-2
J gene: TRBJ2-2
CDR3 protein: CASSQDSGTYTGELFF
CDR3 DNA: TGTGCCAGCAGCCAAGATTCAGGGACATACACCGGGGAGCTGTTTTTT

D gene: NA
clone size: NA
V gene: TRBV3-1/TRBV3-2
J gene: TRBJ2-3
CDR3 protein: CASSQSAPGLWGDTQYF
CDR3 DNA: TGTGCCAGCAGCCAATCGGCCCCGGGACTTTGGGGCGATACGCAGTATTTT

D gene: NA
clone size: NA
V gene: TRBV7-2
J gene: TRBJ2-5
CDR3 protein: CASSLEGQVQETQYF
CDR3 DNA: TGTGCCAGCAGCTTAGAGGGGCAGGTCCAAGAGACCCAGTACTTC

D gene: NA
clone size: NA
V gene: TRBV7-8
J gene: TRBJ1-3
CDR3 protein: CASTQRAPRGNTIYF
CDR3 DNA: TGTGCCAGCACCCAGAGGGCGCCGCGAGGAAACACCATATATTTT

D gene: NA
clone size: NA
V gene: TRBV6-2/TRBV6-3
J gene: TRBJ2-3
CDR3 protein: CASCRALDTQYF
CDR3 DNA: TGTGCCAGCTGCCGGGCCCTGGATACGCAGTATTTT

D gene: NA
clone size: NA
V gene: TRBV10-3
J gene: TRBJ1-1
CDR3 protein: CAIRTDRVDTEAFF
CDR3 DNA: TGTGCCATCAGAACCGACAGAGTCGACACTGAAGCTTTCTTT

D gene: NA
clone size: once
V gene: TRBV5-4
J gene: TRBJ2-2
CDR3 protein: CASSPELAGELFF
CDR3 DNA: TGTGCCAGCAGCCCGGAACTAGCCGGGGAGCTGTTTTTT

D gene: NA
clone size: NA
V gene: TRBV6-2/TRBV6-3
J gene: TRBJ2-7
CDR3 protein: CASSYSFRGGGGYEQYF
CDR3 DNA: TGTGCCAGCAGTTACTCTTTCCGAGGCGGGGGCGGATACGAGCAGTACTTC

D gene: NA
clone size: NA
V gene: TRBV7-2
J gene: TRBJ1-5
CDR3 protein: CASSLVGGGGQPQHF
CDR3 DNA: TGTGCCAGCAGCTTAGTGGGCGGGGGTGGTCAGCCCCAGCATTTT

D gene: TRBD1
clone size: few
V gene: TRBV5-1
J gene: TRBJ1-5
CDR3 protein: CASSIGQGNQPQHF
CDR3 DNA: TGCGCCAGCAGCATAGGACAGGGCAATCAGCCCCAGCATTTT